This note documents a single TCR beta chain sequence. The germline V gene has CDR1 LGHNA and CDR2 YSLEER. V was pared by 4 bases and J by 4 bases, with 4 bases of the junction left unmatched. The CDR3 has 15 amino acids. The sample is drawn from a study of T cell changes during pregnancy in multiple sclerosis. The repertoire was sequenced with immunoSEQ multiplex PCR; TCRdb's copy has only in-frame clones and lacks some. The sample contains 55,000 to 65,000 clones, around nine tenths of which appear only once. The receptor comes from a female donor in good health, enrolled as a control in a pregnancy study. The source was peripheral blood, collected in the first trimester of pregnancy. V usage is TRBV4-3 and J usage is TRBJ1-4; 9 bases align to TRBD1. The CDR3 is CASSPDRGFNEKLFF. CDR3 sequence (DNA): TGCGCCAGCAGCCCCGACAGGGGGTTTAATGAAAAACTGTTTTTT.